Each of the 30 T cell receptor beta chains below was sequenced from the same sample in a study of blood T cell repertoires in COVID-19. Produced via immunoSEQ multiplex PCR; TCRdb's table is partial and in-frame only. The table shows some 31,000 clones, with about nine tenths occurring only once. The source material was peripheral blood. The receptors shown here come from a human donor with active COVID-19. The donor label of this sample is uncertain.

The genes are TRBV6-5 and TRBJ1-1; TRBD1 might be the D (5 bases). V lost 0 bases to trimming and J lost 4 bases, with 9 bases between them. The CDR3 is 14 residues long. Germline-derived CDR1 and CDR2 are MNHEY and SVGAGI. CDR3 protein: CASSYSGASTEAFF. DNA for the CDR3: TGTGCCAGCAGTTACTCAGGGGCCTCCACTGAAGCTTTCTTT.

The V call is TRBV9, the J call TRBJ2-2, with D maybe TRBD1 (6 bases). CDR1 and CDR2 from the germline V gene are SGDLS and YYNGEE. This CDR3 region has 17 residues. Between the trimmed V and J ends, which lost 0 bases and 1 base, there was a span of 13 bases. The chain's CDR3 is CASSVGQGNMNTGELFF. The CDR3 nucleotides are TGTGCCAGCAGCGTAGGTCAGGGGAACATGAACACCGGGGAGCTGTTTTTT. Together with reference TRBV9 and TRBJ2-2, the CDR3 gives the full variable domain: DSGVTQTPKHLITATGQRVTLRCSPRSGDLSVYWYQQSLDQGLQFLIQYYNGEERAKGNILERFSAQQFPDLHSELNLSSLELGDSALYFCASSVGQGNMNTGELFFGEGSRLTVL.

V and J are TRBV11-2 and TRBJ1-2; 7 nucleotides match TRBD1. CDR3 size: 14 residues. Germline values: CDR1 SGHAT, CDR2 FQNNGV. V gave up 1 base and J gave up 6 bases; unmatched junction bases: 5. The CDR3 DNA reads as TGTGCCAGCAGCTTAGTCACAGGGGTGGATGGCTACACCTTC. Encoded protein: CASSLVTGVDGYTF.

V and J are TRBV7-9 and TRBJ1-1; D remains unclear. The CDR3 runs to 16 residues. The V and J ends lost 4 bases and 0 bases respectively, with 15 bases between them. Germline-derived CDR1 and CDR2 are SEHNR and FQNEAQ (reference sequence). The DNA for the CDR3 is TGTGCCAGCAGCTCTAACCCAGTCGGGATGAACACTGAAGCTTTCTTT. It is translated as CASSSNPVGMNTEAFF.

The chain employs TRBV5-5 and TRBJ1-6; no clear D gene. This CDR3 region has 13 residues. CDR1 SGHKS and CDR2 YYEKEE come from the germline V gene (reference sequence). Trimming stripped 1 base from V and 7 bases from J, with 6 bases between. The CDR3 reads CASSLSPNSPLHF. The CDR3 DNA reads TGTGCCAGCAGCTTGTCTCCGAATTCACCCCTCCACTTT.

The chain couples TRBV6-2 or TRBV6-3 to TRBJ2-2; 12 bases align to TRBD2. CDR3 size: 15 residues. Germline lookup yields CDR1 MNHEY and CDR2 SVGEGT. The ends lost 4 bases at V and 6 bases at J; junction bases unmatched: 3. CDR3 bases: TGTGCCAGCAGTTCCCCTAGCGGGGGGGCCGGGGAGCTGTTTTTT. The encoded protein is CASSSPSGGAGELFF.

The chain has TRBV6-5 and TRBJ2-2; possible D gene TRBD1, 5 bases. The CDR3 spans 13 residues. V was clipped by 7 bases and J by 6 bases, with 12 bases between them. Germline V lookup: CDR1 MNHEY, CDR2 SVGAGI. CDR3 bases: TGTGCCAGCACAGGGCGGTTTGCCGGGGAGCTGTTTTTT. Protein product: CASTGRFAGELFF.

This chain links TRBV30 with TRBJ2-7, with a tentative D call TRBD2 (5 bases). The CDR3 has 14 residues. V shed 0 bases and J shed 0 bases, with 9 bases lying between them. Germline V gene lookup returns CDR1 GTSNPN and CDR2 SVGIG (reference sequence). CDR3 sequence reads: CAWSVAVPSYEQYF. The DNA of the CDR3 is TGTGCCTGGAGTGTAGCGGTTCCCTCCTACGAGCAGTACTTC. The full variable domain, rest sourced from reference TRBV30 and TRBJ2-7, is SQTIHQWPATLVQPVGSPLSLECTVEGTSNPNLYWYRQAAGRGLQLLFYSVGIGQISSEVPQNLSASRPQDRQFILSSKKLLLSDSGFYLCAWSVAVPSYEQYFGPGTRLTVT.

The rearrangement links TRBV19 to TRBJ2-7; 8 nucleotides match TRBD1. The germline V gene has CDR1 LNHDA and CDR2 SQIVND (reference sequence). The V segment lost 5 bases and the J segment 3 bases; nucleotides outside the gene matches: 9. The CDR3 has 15 residues. CDR3 in amino acids: CASSFGTGVFYEQYF. The CDR3 nucleotides read TGTGCCAGTAGTTTCGGGACAGGAGTTTTCTACGAGCAGTACTTC.

V gene TRBV15 combines with J gene TRBJ1-4, with 7 bases lining up with TRBD1. Germline V gene lookup returns CDR1 LNHNV and CDR2 YYDKDF (reference sequence). CDR3 size: 16 residues. J gave up 5 bases and V 1 base, and 7 bases lay outside the gene matches. As DNA, the CDR3 is TGTGCCACCAGCAGAGGGGATAGGGGGCGCAATGAAAAACTGTTTTTT. Translating gives CATSRGDRGRNEKLFF. The full variable domain, completed using reference TRBV15 and TRBJ1-4, is DAMVIQNPRYQVTQFGKPVTLSCSQTLNHNVMYWYQQKSSQAPKLLFHYYDKDFNNEADTPDNFQSRRPNTSFCFLDIRSPGLGDTAMYLCATSRGDRGRNEKLFFGSGTQLSVL.

The V and J genes are TRBV13 and TRBJ2-7; D is unresolved. With 4 bases removed from V and 0 bases from J, the gap between germline ends came to 13 bases. The CDR3 is made up of 15 amino acids. Germline CDR1 reads PRHDT; CDR2 reads FYEKMQ (reference sequence). The CDR3, as DNA: TGTGCCAGCAGCTCCCGAACCGAGGTCTCCTACGAGCAGTACTTC. It translates to CASSSRTEVSYEQYF.

The V gene is TRBV7-2, the J gene TRBJ2-7; 8 bases fit TRBD1. CDR1 and CDR2 from the germline V gene are SGHTA and FQGNSA. J lost 1 base, V lost 5 bases, and 4 bases had no gene match. The CDR3 totals 14 residues. CDR3 bases: TGTGCCAGCAGCCCAGGGGGCAGTTCCTACGAGCAGTACTTC. Residues: CASSPGGSSYEQYF.

This clone was counted once. The rearrangement joins TRBV2 to TRBJ1-2; TRBD1 might be the D (5 bases). CDR1 SNHLY and CDR2 FYNNEI come from the germline V gene. With 5 bases removed from V and 7 bases from J, the gap between germline ends came to 14 bases. The CDR3 length is 13 residues. The CDR3, as DNA: TGTGCCAGCAGTATGTCCAGGGCTGGTGGCTACACCTTC. Translated, it gives CASSMSRAGGYTF.

A few counts support this clone. This chain connects TRBV7-9 to TRBJ1-2; unclear D gene. CDR1 is SEHNR and CDR2 is FQNEAQ in the germline V gene (reference sequence). Trimming stripped 2 bases from V and 1 base from J, with 8 bases between. The CDR3 covers 14 residues. CDR3 amino acids: CASSLSLVNYGYTF. CDR3 coding DNA: TGTGCCAGCAGCTTATCGTTAGTTAACTATGGCTACACCTTC.

The genes are TRBV5-4 and TRBJ2-1; D perhaps matches TRBD2 (6 bases). Trimming pared 4 bases from V and 6 bases from J, leaving 11 bases between. Germline V gene sequence: CDR1 SGHNT, CDR2 YYREEE (reference sequence). The CDR3 runs 13 residues. CDR3 bases: TGTGCCAGCAGCGTGGACTACTCCAATGAGCAGTTCTTC. Protein: CASSVDYSNEQFF. The full variable domain, completed using reference TRBV5-4 and TRBJ2-1, is ETGVTQSPTHLIKTRGQQVTLRCSSQSGHNTVSWYQQALGQGPQFIFQYYREEENGRGNFPPRFSGLQFPNYSSELNVNALELDDSALYLCASSVDYSNEQFFGPGTRLTVL.

In this sample, this clone turned up once. This chain connects TRBV21-1 to TRBJ2-5; TRBD1, the table's D call, was not compared with the DNA. TRBV21-1 is described as a pseudogene. CDR3 size: 16 residues. The DNA of the CDR3 is TGTGCCAGCAGCAAAGTGAGTGAACAGGACCAAGAGACCCAGTACTTC. This translates into CASSKVSEQDQETQYF.

This chain connects TRBV2 to TRBJ2-1, with TRBD2 as a possible D gene (5 bases). Germline CDR1 is SNHLY and CDR2 is FYNNEI. This CDR3 has 15 residues. Deletions cut 5 bases from V and 5 bases from J, with 16 bases between. DNA of the CDR3: TGTGCCAGCAGTAAGGACTCCCGAGGGCACAATGAGCAGTTCTTC. Encoded protein: CASSKDSRGHNEQFF.

This sequence joins TRBV19 and TRBJ1-1; D might be TRBD1 (5 bases). V was shortened by 6 bases and J by 2 bases, with 13 bases between the two germline ends. This CDR3 comprises 14 residues. From germline, CDR1 is LNHDA and CDR2 SQIVND (reference sequence). CDR3 coding DNA: TGTGCCAGTAGGTTGCAGGGATTAAACACTGAAGCTTTCTTT. Its protein is CASRLQGLNTEAFF. The entire variable domain, with the rest obtained from reference TRBV19 and TRBJ1-1, is as follows: DGGITQSPKYLFRKEGQNVTLSCEQNLNHDAMYWYRQDPGQGLRLIYYSQIVNDFQKGDIAEGYSVSREKKESFPLTVTSAQKNPTAFYLCASRLQGLNTEAFFGQGTRLTVV.

This chain uses TRBV7-9 with TRBJ1-2; D is unclear. Between the trimmed V and J ends, which lost 1 base and 2 bases, there was a span of 2 bases. Germline V gene data show CDR1 as SEHNR and CDR2 as FQNEAQ (reference sequence). The CDR3 length is 12 residues. The CDR3 nucleotides are TGTGCCAGCAGCTTAGTAAACTATGGCTACACCTTC. Its protein product is CASSLVNYGYTF. Together with reference TRBV7-9 and TRBJ1-2, the CDR3 gives the full variable domain: DTGVSQNPRHKITKRGQNVTFRCDPISEHNRLYWYRQTLGQGPEFLTYFQNEAQLEKSRLLSDRFSAERPKGSFSTLEIQRTEQGDSAMYLCASSLVNYGYTFGSGTRLTVV.

The rearrangement uses TRBV4-2 and TRBJ2-5; TRBD2 aligns across 9 bases. Germline CDR1 reads LGHNA; CDR2 reads YNFKEQ. Trimming removed 6 bases from V and 9 bases from J; junction bases left unmatched: 14. The CDR3 runs 15 residues. The CDR3 protein is CASSDPTSGGGAQYF. The CDR3 DNA sequence: TGTGCCAGCAGTGACCCGACTAGCGGTGGCGGGGCCCAGTACTTC.

The V and J genes are TRBV2 and TRBJ2-7; no clear D gene. V shed 3 bases and J shed 3 bases, with 15 bases lying between them. The CDR3 has 15 residues. Germline CDR1 reads SNHLY; CDR2 reads FYNNEI. In nucleotides, the CDR3 is TGTGCCAGCAGTGACCCGCTTTCAAGCTTCTACGAGCAGTACTTC. It codes for CASSDPLSSFYEQYF.

This rearrangement joins TRBV10-2 to TRBJ2-3, with 9 bases lining up with TRBD2. The V segment lost 1 base and the J segment 6 bases; nucleotides outside the gene matches: 8. CDR1 is WSHSY, CDR2 SAAADI, per germline. There are 16 residues in the CDR3. CDR3 coding DNA: TGCGCCAGCAGTGAGTTAGCGGGGGCCCCCAGGGATACGCAGTATTTT. Its protein product is CASSELAGAPRDTQYF.

The rearrangement links TRBV10-3 to TRBJ2-7; TRBD2 matches at 8 bases. Germline V gene sequence: CDR1 ENHRY, CDR2 SYGVKD. V was pared by 4 bases and J by 6 bases, with 8 bases of the junction left unmatched. CDR3 length: 14 amino acids. The CDR3 spells CAISGLGGASEQYF. In DNA, the CDR3 is TGTGCCATCAGTGGACTCGGGGGGGCGTCCGAGCAGTACTTC.

The gene calls are TRBV5-5 and TRBJ1-2, with 11 bases fitting TRBD1. Per germline, CDR1 SGHKS and CDR2 YYEKEE (reference sequence). This CDR3 comprises 17 residues. V was clipped by 2 bases and J by 6 bases; unmatched bases: 12. Here the CDR3 reads CASSLSGTGGLMNGYTF. The CDR3 DNA is TGTGCCAGCAGCTTATCCGGGACAGGGGGTTTAATGAATGGCTACACCTTC. The complete variable domain, with remaining parts taken from reference TRBV5-5 and TRBJ1-2, reads DAGVTQSPTHLIKTRGQQVTLRCSPISGHKSVSWYQQVLGQGPQFIFQYYEKEERGRGNFPDRFSARQFPNYSSELNVNALLLGDSALYLCASSLSGTGGLMNGYTFGSGTRLTVV.

The genes are TRBV6-2 or TRBV6-3 and TRBJ1-3; 7 bases align to TRBD1. This CDR3 region has 16 residues. V gave up 4 bases and J gave up 0 bases; unmatched junction bases: 6. CDR1 and CDR2 (germline): MNHEY, SVGEGT. CDR3 residues: CASSSGQHHSGNTIYF. CDR3 coding DNA: TGTGCCAGCAGTTCGGGACAGCATCACTCTGGAAACACCATATATTTT.

V is TRBV19 and J is TRBJ1-2, with D possibly TRBD1 on 6 matching bases. The CDR3 contains 15 residues. Germline V gene lookup returns CDR1 LNHDA and CDR2 SQIVND (reference sequence). The DNA for the CDR3 is TGTGCTTCCCAGGTCCCGGGCGGACAGAACTATGGCTACACCTTC. Encoded protein: CASQVPGGQNYGYTF.

This sequence joins TRBV6-2 or TRBV6-3 and TRBJ2-7; 8 bases are a match to TRBD1. The CDR3 is made up of 15 amino acids. Unmatched junction bases numbered 9, after V lost 6 bases and J lost 2 bases. Germline-derived CDR1 and CDR2 are MNHEY and SVGEGT. In nucleotides, the CDR3 is TGTGCCAGCAGCTTGACAGGGGTCAGTACCTACGAGCAGTACTTC. It is translated as CASSLTGVSTYEQYF.

There are a few counts of this clone. The chain is built from TRBV5-3 and TRBJ2-3; TRBD1 aligns across 7 bases. TRBV5-3 falls under the ORF class, with uncertain function. V shed 10 bases, J shed 3 bases, and the junction held 14 bases outside the gene matches. The CDR3 is made up of 15 amino acids. The CDR3 spells CAGPRQGRITDTQYF. As DNA, the CDR3 is TGTGCCGGTCCGAGACAGGGTAGGATAACAGATACGCAGTATTTT.

The chain employs TRBV6-4 and TRBJ1-2; D ambiguous. The CDR3 runs to 16 residues. V lost 2 bases and J 0 bases, leaving 13 bases between the germline ends. CDR1 MRHNA and CDR2 SNTAGT come from the germline V gene. The DNA for the CDR3 is TGTGCCAGCAGTGACCGGGATGAGGTCCCTAACTATGGCTACACCTTC. As protein: CASSDRDEVPNYGYTF.

The chain has TRBV6-5 and TRBJ2-3; no clear D. Germline loops: CDR1 MNHEY, CDR2 SVGAGI. V gave up 6 bases and J gave up 5 bases, with 18 bases separating them. CDR3 length equals 15 residues. The CDR3 sequence: CASSPSRPGIDTQYF. In DNA, the CDR3 is TGTGCCAGCAGCCCATCAAGGCCGGGTATAGATACGCAGTATTTT.